The rows below give T cell receptor beta chains drawn from one sample of a study of cytomegalovirus exposure and HLA in healthy donors. TCRdb's copy holds only in-frame clones and misses some; the assay was immunoSEQ multiplex PCR. The table lists about 120,000 clones, roughly 95% of them singletons. Sequencing was done on a sample of PBMCs. These receptors were obtained from a man younger than 35 in good health and CMV-seronegative. Both conserved end residues are part of each CDR3.

V: TRBV19
J: TRBJ2-7
CDR3: CASSKGGMGSYEQYF

V: TRBV28
J: TRBJ2-7
CDR3: CASSFRLAGFSYEQYF

V: TRBV27
J: TRBJ2-7
CDR3: CASSLDSSYEQYF

V: TRBV4-3
J: TRBJ1-1
CDR3: CASSQVGDTEAFF

V: TRBV7-9
J: TRBJ2-5
CDR3: CASSRHLQETQYF

V: TRBV6-6
J: TRBJ2-1
CDR3: CASSYSPEGAEQFF

V: TRBV30
J: TRBJ2-5
CDR3: CAWGLAGVETQYF

V: TRBV7-3
J: TRBJ2-7
CDR3: CASSPGTGDEQYF

V: TRBV7-9
J: TRBJ1-4
CDR3: CASSSRGGAEKLFF

V: TRBV28
J: TRBJ2-7
CDR3: CASRGGSLGEQYF

V: TRBV6-6
J: TRBJ1-2
CDR3: CASSTQDRNYGYTF

V: TRBV25-1
J: TRBJ2-1
CDR3: CASSSLSPGIPYNEQFF

V: TRBV6-5
J: TRBJ1-1
CDR3: CASSYSVSEAFF

V: TRBV6-5
J: TRBJ2-7
CDR3: CASKTPGGHEQYF

V: TRBV4-3
J: TRBJ1-3
CDR3: CASSQVSGSGNTIYF

V: TRBV7-3
J: TRBJ1-1
CDR3: CASSLMGSGGGTEAFF

V: TRBV7-8
J: TRBJ2-7
CDR3: CASSPTGVEQYF

V: TRBV27
J: TRBJ2-7
CDR3: CASSLSGTVGLYEQYF

V: TRBV11-3
J: TRBJ2-3
CDR3: CASSLVWRGTQYF

V: TRBV30
J: TRBJ2-5
CDR3: CAWKRDRAQETQYF

V: TRBV6-5
J: TRBJ2-3
CDR3: CASSYFTGGGTDTQYF

V: TRBV19
J: TRBJ2-7
CDR3: CASSTHSGNEQYF

V: TRBV5-1
J: TRBJ2-3
CDR3: CASSLGASGFTDTQYF

V: TRBV9
J: TRBJ2-5
CDR3: CASSAGLASGGETQYF

V: TRBV19
J: TRBJ2-5
CDR3: CASSNPLSSGSGETQYF

V: TRBV19
J: TRBJ2-6
CDR3: CASSIWGVRSGANVLTF

V: TRBV29-1
J: TRBJ2-2
CDR3: CSAAGHLNTGELFF

V: TRBV19
J: TRBJ1-2
CDR3: CASSPEQGFYGYTF

V: TRBV6-6
J: TRBJ2-5
CDR3: CASSYAGGPGGETQYF

V: TRBV30
J: TRBJ1-1
CDR3: CAWSEGLIHGEAFF

V: TRBV7-3
J: TRBJ2-1
CDR3: CASSNGLAEGNEQFF

V: TRBV11-3
J: TRBJ2-7
CDR3: CASSLDKYRVNYEQYF

V: TRBV7-9
J: TRBJ2-7
CDR3: CASSSGDFGEQYF

V: TRBV6-1
J: TRBJ2-2
CDR3: CASSEWGTAYTGELFF

V: TRBV5-8
J: TRBJ2-3
CDR3: CASSLGYYPSTDTQYF

V: TRBV28
J: TRBJ1-2
CDR3: CASSLTGFGREAYGYTF

V: TRBV6-6
J: TRBJ1-2
CDR3: CASSYSITGSVGYTF

V: TRBV7-3
J: TRBJ2-1
CDR3: CASSPLAGAPYNEQFF

V: TRBV7-9
J: TRBJ1-4
CDR3: CASSILGAQNEKLFF

V: TRBV19
J: TRBJ2-3
CDR3: CASSVQVRDTQYF

V: TRBV10-3
J: TRBJ1-5
CDR3: CAISESSDGQPQHF

V: TRBV21-1
J: TRBJ2-2
CDR3: CASSPMVASGSWDTGELFF

V: TRBV18
J: TRBJ1-1
CDR3: CASSGAGWTEAFF